These 18 T cell receptor beta chains originate from one sample sequenced in a study of blood T cell repertoires in COVID-19. Sequencing was performed with immunoSEQ multiplex PCR; in TCRdb, only in-frame clones are kept and a portion is missing. The table has 200,000 to 250,000 clones, about 84% seen once. The sequenced sample consisted of PBMCs or T cells enriched from blood (not recorded which). These receptors all stem from a man in his fifties or sixties who had recovered from COVID-19.

This clone was seen only a few times. The chain joins TRBV19 to TRBJ1-6; 9 bases are shared with TRBD1. V lost 5 bases and J lost 7; bases outside the gene matches: 9. Looked up from germline, CDR1 is LNHDA and CDR2 is SQIVND (reference sequence). This CDR3 comprises 16 residues. The CDR3 DNA reads TGTGCCAGTAGTTCAGGGACAGGGACGGGAAATTCACCCCTCCACTTT. Translation gives CASSSGTGTGNSPLHF.

The chain couples TRBV5-1 to TRBJ1-2; a weak D match, TRBD1 (6 bases). The CDR3 is made up of 17 amino acids. V was trimmed by 0 bases and J by 7 bases, leaving 22 bases between them. Germline values: CDR1 SGHRS, CDR2 YFSETQ. The DNA for the CDR3 is TGCGCCAGCAGCTTGGAGGTCGGGGCAGGGGCTTATTCTGGCTACACCTTC. This translates into CASSLEVGAGAYSGYTF. Supplemented by reference TRBV5-1 and TRBJ1-2, the full variable domain reads KAGVTQTPRYLIKTRGQQVTLSCSPISGHRSVSWYQQTPGQGLQFLFEYFSETQRNKGNFPGRFSGRQFSNSRSEMNVSTLELGDSALYLCASSLEVGAGAYSGYTFGSGTRLTVV.

The chain has TRBV11-3 and TRBJ2-4; D is possibly TRBD1 (5 bases). The V gene lost 0 bases and the J gene lost 0 bases, with 12 bases spanning the gap. The CDR3 runs to 17 residues. Germline loops: CDR1 SGHNT, CDR2 YENEEA. CDR3 sequence: CASSLDTGPGAKNIQYF. For the CDR3, the DNA is TGTGCCAGCAGCTTAGATACAGGTCCGGGAGCCAAAAACATTCAGTACTTC.

The chain carries TRBV9 and TRBJ1-2; 7 nucleotides match TRBD1. Germline V gives CDR1 SGDLS, CDR2 YYNGEE. Unmatched junction bases numbered 10, after V lost 4 bases and J lost 1 base. The CDR3 sequence is 16 residues long. In DNA form, the CDR3 reads TGTGCCAGCAGCCCCCAGACAGGGACGTTTAACTATGGCTACACCTTC. Translation gives CASSPQTGTFNYGYTF. The full variable domain, in which reference TRBV9 and TRBJ1-2 provide the parts outside the CDR3, is DSGVTQTPKHLITATGQRVTLRCSPRSGDLSVYWYQQSLDQGLQFLIQYYNGEERAKGNILERFSAQQFPDLHSELNLSSLELGDSALYFCASSPQTGTFNYGYTFGSGTRLTVV.

The chain combines TRBV19 with TRBJ2-3; D is perhaps TRBD1 (5 bases). The CDR3 spans 14 residues. Trimming cost V 7 bases and J 2 bases, with 13 bases left between them. Germline V lookup: CDR1 LNHDA, CDR2 SQIVND (reference sequence). CDR3 protein: CASIGERATDTQYF. The CDR3 DNA reads TGTGCCAGTATAGGGGAACGGGCCACAGATACGCAGTATTTT.

The chain combines TRBV6-2 or TRBV6-3 with TRBJ1-2, with TRBD1 identical over 8 bases. The V and J ends lost 4 bases and 5 bases, in that order; junction bases with no gene match: 9. CDR1 and CDR2 (germline): MNHEY, SVGEGT. This CDR3 is built from 15 residues. The chain's CDR3 is CASSFGQGPGYGYTF. The CDR3 DNA follows: TGTGCCAGCAGTTTCGGACAGGGCCCTGGTTATGGCTACACCTTC.

J is TRBJ2-2 and V is TRBV2; no reliable D call. V dropped 4 bases and J dropped 0 bases, with 9 bases sitting between them. There are 15 residues in the CDR3. Germline V lookup: CDR1 SNHLY, CDR2 FYNNEI. CDR3: CASSVGSANTGELFF. The CDR3 nucleotides read TGTGCCAGCAGTGTTGGCAGCGCGAACACCGGGGAGCTGTTTTTT.

This clone was counted a few times. The chain employs TRBV4-3 and TRBJ1-2, with 8 bases aligning to TRBD1. The germline CDR1 and CDR2 sequences are LGHNA and YSLEER. The CDR3 is made up of 15 amino acids. Germline trimming cut 1 base from V and 1 base from J; bases unmatched to any gene: 2. CDR3: CASSQARGLNYGYTF. The CDR3 region has the DNA TGCGCCAGCAGCCAAGCCAGGGGGCTTAACTATGGCTACACCTTC.

The chain combines TRBV7-8 with TRBJ1-4, with unresolved D. The germline gives CDR1 SGHVS, CDR2 FQNEAQ. V was shortened by 2 bases and J by 2 bases, with 15 bases between the two germline ends. This CDR3 contains 17 residues. As DNA, the CDR3 is TGTGCCAGCAGCTTAAATCCCGGTCTGGTGACTAATGAAAAACTGTTTTTT. It encodes CASSLNPGLVTNEKLFF.

The V and J genes are TRBV25-1 and TRBJ2-2; 10 bases map to TRBD2. Germline trimming cut 2 bases from V and 5 bases from J; bases unmatched to any gene: 8. CDR3 length: 17 residues. Germline values: CDR1 MGHDK, CDR2 SYGVNS. The CDR3 loop is CASSEGWLAGVTGELFF. The CDR3 DNA follows: TGTGCCAGCAGTGAAGGTTGGCTAGCGGGGGTAACCGGGGAGCTGTTTTTT.

This clone was detected once. The rearrangement joins TRBV10-3 to TRBJ1-6; possible D gene TRBD1, 5 bases. Trimming took 2 bases from V and 8 from J, leaving 13 bases between them. The CDR3 consists of 15 residues. Germline V CDR1 and CDR2: ENHRY, SYGVKD. As DNA, the CDR3 is TGTGCCATCAGTGAGACGGGGGGGAATGATTCACCCCTCCACTTT. Protein: CAISETGGNDSPLHF.

CDR3: CAARSTGGAETEAFF. CDR3 DNA sequence: TGTGCCGCTCGATCAACAGGGGGCGCGGAGACTGAAGCTTTCTTT. The genes are TRBV2 and TRBJ1-1, with 9 nucleotides matching TRBD1. The CDR3 is 15 residues long. The germline V gene encodes CDR1 SNHLY and CDR2 FYNNEI. The ends lost 11 bases at V and 5 bases at J; junction bases unmatched: 15. Supplemented by reference TRBV2 and TRBJ1-1, the full variable domain reads EPEVTQTPSHQVTQMGQEVILRCVPISNHLYFYWYRQILGQKVEFLVSFYNNEISEKSEIFDDQFSVERPDGSNFTLKIRSTKLEDSAMYFCAARSTGGAETEAFFGQGTRLTVV.

The rearrangement uses TRBV18 and TRBJ1-2, with unresolved D. Germline-derived CDR1 and CDR2 are KGHSH and LQKENI. This CDR3 is built from 16 residues. The V gene lost 3 bases and the J gene lost 6 bases, with 20 bases spanning the gap. As DNA, the CDR3 is TGTGCCAGCTCACCCGGTCCTGCACAGAGATTCAATGGCTACACCTTC. Translation gives CASSPGPAQRFNGYTF.

In DNA form, the CDR3 reads TGTGCCAGCAGTTTCAACGAGGTAAAGACCCAGTACTTC. Protein sequence: CASSFNEVKTQYF. This sequence joins TRBV12-3 or TRBV12-4 and TRBJ2-5; the D is unclear. The CDR3 length is 13 residues. The V end lost 3 bases, the J end lost 6 bases, and 11 bases lay between the germline ends.

The chain combines TRBV5-1 with TRBJ2-3; 10 bases map to TRBD2. Unmatched junction bases numbered 7, after V lost 4 bases and J lost 2 bases. The CDR3 extends over 16 amino acids. Germline V CDR1 and CDR2: SGHRS, YFSETQ. The DNA of the CDR3 is TGCGCCAGCAGCGAACTAGCGGGGCTACACACAGATACGCAGTATTTT. It is translated as CASSELAGLHTDTQYF. Full variable domain (outside the CDR3, taken from reference TRBV5-1 and TRBJ2-3): KAGVTQTPRYLIKTRGQQVTLSCSPISGHRSVSWYQQTPGQGLQFLFEYFSETQRNKGNFPGRFSGRQFSNSRSEMNVSTLELGDSALYLCASSELAGLHTDTQYFGPGTRLTVL.

This chain connects TRBV6-1 to TRBJ2-6; possibly TRBD1 for D (5 bases). Germline CDR1 reads MNHNS; CDR2 reads SASEGT. The V end was cut by 4 bases, the J end by 0 bases, with 16 bases between. The CDR3 has 18 residues. CDR3 amino acids: CASSAPSAGNSGANVLTF. The DNA for the CDR3 is TGTGCCAGCAGTGCCCCCTCTGCAGGGAACTCTGGGGCCAACGTCCTGACTTTC.

CDR3 nucleotide sequence: TGTGCTATCCTACCCTTCTCAAAAATGAACACTGAAGCTTTCTTT. Its protein product is CAILPFSKMNTEAFF. The V call is TRBV12-5, the J call TRBJ1-1, with D unclear. CDR3 size: 15 residues. V dropped 10 bases and J dropped 0 bases, with 18 bases sitting between them. The germline gives CDR1 LGHNT, CDR2 FRNRAP.

This clone showed up just a few times. The rearrangement uses TRBV19 and TRBJ1-2; D possibly corresponds to TRBD1 (6 bases). Germline CDR1 LNHDA, CDR2 SQIVND (reference sequence). V was pared by 4 bases and J by 4 bases, with 19 bases between. The CDR3 has 16 residues. The DNA of the CDR3 is TGTGCCAGTAGTACCCTATCTACAGGGCTTGGCTATGGCTACACCTTC. Translated: CASSTLSTGLGYGYTF.